The clone carrying this TCR beta chain was picked up a small number of times. The data were obtained in a study of beta chain features in type 1 diabetes. Germline V CDR1 and CDR2: MNHEY, SVGAGI. The trim removed 0 bases at V and 7 bases at J, leaving 6 bases unmatched. The CDR3 runs 15 residues. Reverse transcribing all isolated RNA meant expressed TCRB transcripts were sequenced. The protocol was immunoSEQ multiplex PCR, while the TCRdb copy is restricted to in-frame clones and leaves out a portion. The sample has 150,000 to 200,000 clones, about 9.1% seen once. The receptor was isolated from a woman aged 18-29 years in good health. The sample consisted of central memory CD4+ T cells from blood. V gene TRBV6-5 combines with J gene TRBJ1-2; 9 bases fit TRBD1. The CDR3 coding sequence is TGTGCCAGCAGTTACTCCAGGACAGGGGTTGCTGGCTACACCTTC. It codes for CASSYSRTGVAGYTF.